A selection of T cell receptor beta chains follows, all from one sample in a study of regulatory T cells in long-lasting Graves disease. A single record per CDR3 protein comes from TCRdb applying MiXCR to the multiplex PCR reads. The repertoire includes 580,000 or so distinct CDR3 sequences, about 16% of them detected once, and 12% sits in the top ten. These data were also reused for a study on T cells in Graves' hyperthyroidism and ophthalmopathy.

The specimen comprised peripheral blood mononuclear cells (PBMCs), sampled at new diagnosis, from a patient treated with antithyroid drugs. Receptors originate from a man aged 18 to 30 with Graves disease. The CDR3 runs from the conserved cysteine through the conserved F or W. Fields, in order: clone size, J gene, V gene, D gene, CDR3 protein, CDR3 DNA. A D gene is named only where the DNA matches it firmly. Not all rows give a size; the values are once, few, many and, for expanded clones, a class.

size: -; J: TRBJ2-2; V: TRBV19; D: -; CDR3: CASSIEKRELFF; DNA: TGTGCCAGTAGTATAGAAAAGCGGGAGCTGTTTTTT
size: -; J: TRBJ2-2; V: TRBV6-5; D: TRBD2; CDR3: CASSYTVLAGGLNTGELFF; DNA: TGTGCCAGCAGTTACACCGTGCTAGCGGGAGGGTTGAACACCGGGGAGCTGTTTTTT
size: many; J: TRBJ1-1; V: TRBV30; D: -; CDR3: CAWSVLRQNTEAFF; DNA: TGTGCCTGGAGTGTACTTCGTCAGAACACTGAAGCTTTCTTT
size: -; J: TRBJ2-1; V: TRBV18; D: -; CDR3: CASSPRKETPDLQFF; DNA: TGTGCCAGCTCACCAAGGAAGGAGACTCCGGATCTGCAGTTCTTC
size: many; J: TRBJ2-1; V: TRBV5-5; D: TRBD2; CDR3: CASSLLTLAGPREQFF; DNA: TGTGCCAGCAGCTTGTTAACGCTAGCGGGGCCCAGGGAGCAGTTCTTC
size: few; J: TRBJ1-1; V: TRBV2; D: -; CDR3: CASCRQPNTEAFF; DNA: TGTGCCAGCTGCCGACAGCCGAACACTGAAGCTTTCTTT
size: -; J: TRBJ2-5; V: TRBV7-2; D: TRBD2; CDR3: CASSFTSGSIQYF; DNA: TGTGCCAGCAGCTTCACTAGCGGGAGTATTCAGTACTTC
size: -; J: TRBJ1-5; V: TRBV6-2/TRBV6-3; D: -; CDR3: CASSEVDRYMAQHF; DNA: TGTGCCAGCAGTGAAGTAGACAGGTACATGGCCCAGCATTTT
size: -; J: TRBJ2-1; V: TRBV5-1; D: -; CDR3: CASSGDLFIHEQFF; DNA: TGCGCCAGCAGCGGGGACCTCTTCATCCATGAGCAGTTCTTC
size: -; J: TRBJ2-3; V: TRBV7-9; D: -; CDR3: CASSHSEGLFTDTQYF; DNA: TGTGCCAGCAGCCACTCGGAGGGACTCTTCACAGATACGCAGTATTTT
size: -; J: TRBJ2-1; V: TRBV4-1; D: -; CDR3: CASSQDPWVQFF; DNA: TGCGCCAGCAGCCAAGATCCATGGGTGCAGTTCTTC
size: many; J: TRBJ2-5; V: TRBV18; D: -; CDR3: CASSPRATQETQYF; DNA: TGTGCCAGCTCACCACGAGCCACACAAGAGACCCAGTACTTC
size: many; J: TRBJ2-1; V: TRBV6-1; D: -; CDR3: CASSEDTVSNEQFF; DNA: TGTGCCAGCAGTGAAGACACAGTATCCAATGAGCAGTTCTTC
size: many; J: TRBJ2-1; V: TRBV5-1; D: -; CDR3: CASSRGRDEQFF; DNA: TGCGCCAGCAGCCGGGGAAGGGATGAGCAGTTCTTC
size: many; J: TRBJ2-7; V: TRBV7-9; D: TRBD2; CDR3: CASSLDGTSEPSYEQYF; DNA: TGTGCCAGCAGCTTAGACGGCACTAGCGAACCTTCCTACGAGCAGTACTTC
size: many; J: TRBJ1-6; V: TRBV3-1; D: -; CDR3: CASSLGTRDSPLHF; DNA: TGTGCCAGCAGCCTCGGGACTCGGGATTCACCCCTCCACTTT
size: many; J: TRBJ1-6; V: TRBV6-2/TRBV6-3; D: -; CDR3: CASSYSGAVNSPLHF; DNA: TGTGCCAGCAGTTACTCGGGGGCGGTTAATTCACCCCTCCACTTT
size: few; J: TRBJ2-7; V: TRBV9; D: -; CDR3: CASSVEADPYEQYF; DNA: TGTGCCAGCAGCGTAGAGGCAGACCCCTACGAGCAGTACTTC
size: few; J: TRBJ2-3; V: TRBV7-9; D: -; CDR3: CASSLDRQSTDTQYF; DNA: TGTGCCAGCAGCTTAGATCGGCAGAGCACAGATACGCAGTATTTT
size: many; J: TRBJ2-7; V: TRBV7-9; D: TRBD2; CDR3: CASSSVRWGGRSHEQYF; DNA: TGTGCCAGCAGCTCGGTCCGGTGGGGCGGGAGAAGCCACGAGCAGTACTTC
size: -; J: TRBJ2-5; V: TRBV5-1; D: -; CDR3: CASSLGYETQYF; DNA: TGCGCCAGCAGCTTGGGGTACGAGACCCAGTACTTC
size: -; J: TRBJ2-1; V: TRBV20-1; D: -; CDR3: CSARVREFSYNEQFF; DNA: TGCAGTGCTAGAGTCAGGGAGTTTTCCTACAATGAGCAGTTCTTC
size: many; J: TRBJ2-7; V: TRBV3-1; D: -; CDR3: CASSPYVGGYEQYF; DNA: TGTGCCAGCAGTCCATACGTGGGTGGCTACGAGCAGTACTTC
size: -; J: TRBJ2-7; V: TRBV5-1; D: TRBD1; CDR3: CASSSGTGVLKAQYF; DNA: TGCGCCAGCAGCTCCGGGACAGGTGTCCTAAAAGCGCAGTACTTC